Listed below are T cell receptor beta chains from one sample, sequenced in a study of regulatory T cells in long-lasting Graves disease. TCRdb redid the calling of the multiplex PCR reads with MiXCR, one entry per CDR3 protein. Here the sample spans 680,000 or so distinct CDR3 sequences, roughly 15% being singletons. This same sample was also taken into another study, of T cells in Graves' hyperthyroidism and ophthalmopathy.

Specimen: peripheral blood mononuclear cells (PBMCs), collected at new diagnosis, from a patient treated with antithyroid drugs. The receptors were gathered from a woman aged 30 to 39 with Graves disease. Both conserved end residues are part of each CDR3. Fields, in order: V gene, J gene, clone size, D gene, CDR3 DNA, CDR3 protein. A D gene is named only where the DNA matches it firmly. Some rows mark clone size as missing; the rest say once, few, many or name a class of expanded clone.

v_gene: TRBV20-1; j_gene: TRBJ1-4; abundance: many; d_gene: NA; CDR3nt: TGCAGTGCTAGGCACTCCGGGCCAACTAGAGGTGAAAAACTGTTTTTT; CDR3aa: CSARHSGPTRGEKLFF
v_gene: TRBV9; j_gene: TRBJ1-1; abundance: NA; d_gene: TRBD1; CDR3nt: TGTGCCAGCAGCGTAGGCGGACAGGATTTCACTGAAGCTTTCTTT; CDR3aa: CASSVGGQDFTEAFF
v_gene: TRBV12-3/TRBV12-4; j_gene: TRBJ1-2; abundance: many; d_gene: NA; CDR3nt: TGTGCCAGCGGATTATCGACGCATGGATCCCATGGCTACACCTTC; CDR3aa: CASGLSTHGSHGYTF
v_gene: TRBV4-2; j_gene: TRBJ1-4; abundance: few; d_gene: NA; CDR3nt: TGTGCCAGCAGCCCGGAACAGGGATTGGTTGAAAAACTGTTTTTT; CDR3aa: CASSPEQGLVEKLFF
v_gene: TRBV20-1; j_gene: TRBJ2-7; abundance: many; d_gene: NA; CDR3nt: TGCAGTGCTACCAGGAGGAGCTCCTACGAGCAGTACTTC; CDR3aa: CSATRRSSYEQYF
v_gene: TRBV6-1; j_gene: TRBJ1-2; abundance: few; d_gene: NA; CDR3nt: TGTGCCAGCAGTGAAGGCCTCGCGGGCTACACCTTC; CDR3aa: CASSEGLAGYTF
v_gene: TRBV29-1; j_gene: TRBJ1-1; abundance: many; d_gene: NA; CDR3nt: TGCAGCGGAGGAGAACGGTTGAACACTGAAGCTTTCTTT; CDR3aa: CSGGERLNTEAFF
v_gene: TRBV3-1; j_gene: TRBJ2-2; abundance: many; d_gene: NA; CDR3nt: TGTGCCAGCAGCCAAGATATCCGGGGCGGGGAGCTGTTTTTT; CDR3aa: CASSQDIRGGELFF
v_gene: TRBV5-6; j_gene: TRBJ1-1; abundance: NA; d_gene: NA; CDR3nt: TGTGCCAGCAGCTTGGACGCATCGGGTACCTACTTT; CDR3aa: CASSLDASGTYF
v_gene: TRBV28; j_gene: TRBJ2-1; abundance: many; d_gene: NA; CDR3nt: TGTGCCAGCAGTTCATTTCAGTCCAATGAGCAGTTCTTC; CDR3aa: CASSSFQSNEQFF
v_gene: TRBV3-1; j_gene: TRBJ1-2; abundance: many; d_gene: NA; CDR3nt: TGTGCCAGCAGCCAAGATCGTGGCAGGACCTATGGCTACACCTTC; CDR3aa: CASSQDRGRTYGYTF
v_gene: TRBV30; j_gene: TRBJ2-1; abundance: NA; d_gene: NA; CDR3nt: TGTGCCTCCGAACCCACAGGTGGGTCCTACAATGAGCAGTTCTTC; CDR3aa: CASEPTGGSYNEQFF
v_gene: TRBV7-2; j_gene: TRBJ1-5; abundance: many; d_gene: TRBD1; CDR3nt: TGTGCCAGCAGCTCAACCGGGACAGCGGAAGCCCAGCATTTT; CDR3aa: CASSSTGTAEAQHF
v_gene: TRBV27; j_gene: TRBJ1-3; abundance: few; d_gene: NA; CDR3nt: TGTGCCAGCAAGTCGCTCCGGGGATCGGCCTTCCTGGGAAACACCATATATTTT; CDR3aa: CASKSLRGSAFLGNTIYF
v_gene: TRBV3-1; j_gene: TRBJ1-1; abundance: many; d_gene: TRBD1; CDR3nt: TGTGCCAGCAGCCAGGGACAGATGAACACTGAAGCTTTCTTT; CDR3aa: CASSQGQMNTEAFF
v_gene: TRBV29-1; j_gene: TRBJ1-2; abundance: many; d_gene: NA; CDR3nt: TGCAGCGACCGAACAGGGATCTATGGCTACACCTTC; CDR3aa: CSDRTGIYGYTF
v_gene: TRBV30; j_gene: TRBJ1-2; abundance: NA; d_gene: NA; CDR3nt: TGTGCCTGGAGTGTAACCCCTAGGATCTATGGCTACACCTTC; CDR3aa: CAWSVTPRIYGYTF
v_gene: TRBV12-3/TRBV12-4; j_gene: TRBJ2-3; abundance: many; d_gene: NA; CDR3nt: TGTGCCAGCAGTTTTATTACGGGGCGGGACGGTACAGATACGCAGTATTTT; CDR3aa: CASSFITGRDGTDTQYF
v_gene: TRBV7-9; j_gene: TRBJ2-6; abundance: NA; d_gene: NA; CDR3nt: TGTGCCAGCAGCTTAGGAGTGGGTTTGAACTCTGGGGCCAACGTCCTGACTTTC; CDR3aa: CASSLGVGLNSGANVLTF
v_gene: TRBV19; j_gene: TRBJ2-4; abundance: once; d_gene: NA; CDR3nt: TGTGCCAGTAGACCAGGGGAGTTGGCCAAAAACATTCAGTACTTC; CDR3aa: CASRPGELAKNIQYF
v_gene: TRBV7-9; j_gene: TRBJ2-1; abundance: NA; d_gene: TRBD1; CDR3nt: TGTGCCAGCAGTTTACCGGGACAGTACAATGAGCAGTTCTTC; CDR3aa: CASSLPGQYNEQFF
v_gene: TRBV30; j_gene: TRBJ1-2; abundance: NA; d_gene: NA; CDR3nt: TGTGCCTGGAGTGTACATAAGGGCATCCCATCCTATGGCTACACCTTC; CDR3aa: CAWSVHKGIPSYGYTF
v_gene: TRBV28; j_gene: TRBJ1-5; abundance: few; d_gene: NA; CDR3nt: TGTGCCAGCAGTTACCCGGGGGCGGTGGGCAATCAGCCCCAGCATTTT; CDR3aa: CASSYPGAVGNQPQHF
v_gene: TRBV12-3/TRBV12-4; j_gene: TRBJ2-7; abundance: many; d_gene: NA; CDR3nt: TGTGCCAGCAGCCATAGGGACCCGACCTACGAGCAGTACTTC; CDR3aa: CASSHRDPTYEQYF
v_gene: TRBV5-1; j_gene: TRBJ2-6; abundance: NA; d_gene: NA; CDR3nt: TGCGCCAGCAGCTTGCGGGCCGACCGCTCTGGGGCCAACGTCCTGACTTTC; CDR3aa: CASSLRADRSGANVLTF
v_gene: TRBV19; j_gene: TRBJ1-4; abundance: NA; d_gene: NA; CDR3nt: TGTGCCAGCCAGACTAATGAAAAACTGTTTTTT; CDR3aa: CASQTNEKLFF
v_gene: TRBV18; j_gene: TRBJ2-5; abundance: few; d_gene: NA; CDR3nt: TGTGCCAGCTCACCACCAAGCGGCCCGGGGACCCAGTACTTC; CDR3aa: CASSPPSGPGTQYF
v_gene: TRBV5-1; j_gene: TRBJ2-5; abundance: NA; d_gene: NA; CDR3nt: TGCGCCAGCAGCCCGGTGGTCGACGGACAGAAGACCCAGTACTTC; CDR3aa: CASSPVVDGQKTQYF
v_gene: TRBV3-1; j_gene: TRBJ2-7; abundance: many; d_gene: NA; CDR3nt: TGTGCCAGCAGCCTAACCGGGACCTTCTCCTACGAGCAGTACTTC; CDR3aa: CASSLTGTFSYEQYF
v_gene: TRBV19; j_gene: TRBJ1-5; abundance: NA; d_gene: NA; CDR3nt: TGTGCCAGTAGTATAATGGGGGGTCAGCCCCAGCATTTT; CDR3aa: CASSIMGGQPQHF
v_gene: TRBV18; j_gene: TRBJ2-1; abundance: few; d_gene: NA; CDR3nt: TGTGCCAGCTCACCGATCCCCCGGGCCAACGAACGGGATGAGCAGTTCTTC; CDR3aa: CASSPIPRANERDEQFF
v_gene: TRBV5-8; j_gene: TRBJ1-1; abundance: many; d_gene: NA; CDR3nt: TGTGCCAGCAGCTTCGAGGGGATGAACACTGAAGCTTTCTTT; CDR3aa: CASSFEGMNTEAFF
v_gene: TRBV7-3; j_gene: TRBJ2-1; abundance: many; d_gene: NA; CDR3nt: TGTGCCAGCAGCTTAACAAGGGGGAATGAGCAGTTCTTC; CDR3aa: CASSLTRGNEQFF
v_gene: TRBV11-2; j_gene: TRBJ1-2; abundance: NA; d_gene: NA; CDR3nt: TGTGCCAGCAGCTTTGACAGCCAGTATGGCTACACCTTC; CDR3aa: CASSFDSQYGYTF
v_gene: TRBV6-5; j_gene: TRBJ2-1; abundance: many; d_gene: TRBD2; CDR3nt: TGTGCCAGCAGTTCGTTGGGACTAGTGGTGAACGATGAGCAGTTCTTC; CDR3aa: CASSSLGLVVNDEQFF
v_gene: TRBV2; j_gene: TRBJ2-5; abundance: NA; d_gene: NA; CDR3nt: TGTGCCAGCACCAAATCTGAGACCCAGTACTTC; CDR3aa: CASTKSETQYF
v_gene: TRBV7-8; j_gene: TRBJ2-2; abundance: NA; d_gene: TRBD1; CDR3nt: TGCGCCAGCAGCCAGGGACAGGGGAACACCGGGGAGCTGTTTTTT; CDR3aa: CASSQGQGNTGELFF
v_gene: TRBV7-2; j_gene: TRBJ2-6; abundance: many; d_gene: NA; CDR3nt: TGTGCCAGCAGCTTACTAGGGACCTCTGGGGCCAACGTCCTGACTTTC; CDR3aa: CASSLLGTSGANVLTF
v_gene: TRBV5-4; j_gene: TRBJ1-1; abundance: NA; d_gene: TRBD1; CDR3nt: TGTGCCAGCAGCATACCACAGGGGGTGAACACTGAAGCTTTCTTT; CDR3aa: CASSIPQGVNTEAFF
v_gene: TRBV27; j_gene: TRBJ2-7; abundance: NA; d_gene: NA; CDR3nt: TGTGCCAGCAGGAAAGAGGGGTCCTACGAGCAGTACTTC; CDR3aa: CASRKEGSYEQYF
v_gene: TRBV25-1; j_gene: TRBJ1-1; abundance: few; d_gene: NA; CDR3nt: TGTGCCAGCAGTGCATCGGAACCCTACACTGAAGCTTTCTTT; CDR3aa: CASSASEPYTEAFF
v_gene: TRBV18; j_gene: TRBJ2-2; abundance: NA; d_gene: NA; CDR3nt: TGTGCCAGCTCACCATCGGCGAACACCGGGGAGCTGTTTTTT; CDR3aa: CASSPSANTGELFF
v_gene: TRBV7-2; j_gene: TRBJ2-7; abundance: NA; d_gene: TRBD2; CDR3nt: TGTGCCAGCAGCTTAGGGAATAGCGGGAGGCCTAGCTCCTACGAGCAGTACTTC; CDR3aa: CASSLGNSGRPSSYEQYF
v_gene: TRBV15; j_gene: TRBJ1-2; abundance: many; d_gene: NA; CDR3nt: TGTGCCACCAGCAGAGATTCGGGAGGCACCGGCTATGGCTACACCTTC; CDR3aa: CATSRDSGGTGYGYTF
v_gene: TRBV28; j_gene: TRBJ2-2; abundance: few; d_gene: TRBD1; CDR3nt: TGTGCCAGCAGGACGGCGAGACAGGGGCCCGCGAACACCGGGGAGCTGTTTTTT; CDR3aa: CASRTARQGPANTGELFF
v_gene: TRBV11-2; j_gene: TRBJ2-3; abundance: many; d_gene: NA; CDR3nt: TGTGCCAGCAGCTTTACGAAAACAGATACGCAGTATTTT; CDR3aa: CASSFTKTDTQYF
v_gene: TRBV9; j_gene: TRBJ1-5; abundance: many; d_gene: NA; CDR3nt: TGTGCCAGCAGCCCCGGGGATAGCAATCAGCCCCAGCATTTT; CDR3aa: CASSPGDSNQPQHF
v_gene: TRBV6-1; j_gene: TRBJ2-7; abundance: many; d_gene: NA; CDR3nt: TGTGCCAGCAGCATCCGACAGCAATACGAGCAGTACTTC; CDR3aa: CASSIRQQYEQYF
v_gene: TRBV6-1; j_gene: TRBJ1-4; abundance: many; d_gene: NA; CDR3nt: TGTGCCAGCCTATTACAGGGTTTTGAAAAACTGTTTTTT; CDR3aa: CASLLQGFEKLFF
v_gene: TRBV6-1; j_gene: TRBJ2-4; abundance: NA; d_gene: NA; CDR3nt: TGTGCCAGCAGTGAAGCGGGCAGTCTAGCCAAAAACATTCAGTACTTC; CDR3aa: CASSEAGSLAKNIQYF
v_gene: TRBV7-6; j_gene: TRBJ2-7; abundance: many; d_gene: TRBD2; CDR3nt: TGTGCCAGCAGCTGTAACCCGCCCCTAGCGGCATTAAGGAGATACGAGCAGTACTTC; CDR3aa: CASSCNPPLAALRRYEQYF
v_gene: TRBV27; j_gene: TRBJ2-1; abundance: NA; d_gene: TRBD2; CDR3nt: TGTGCCAGCAGTTTAATAGCGGGAGCTCAAAATGAGCAGTTCTTC; CDR3aa: CASSLIAGAQNEQFF
v_gene: TRBV11-2; j_gene: TRBJ2-3; abundance: many; d_gene: TRBD2; CDR3nt: TGTGCCAGCAGCTCCGTAGCGGGTTCACTCACAGATACGCAGTATTTT; CDR3aa: CASSSVAGSLTDTQYF
v_gene: TRBV7-9; j_gene: TRBJ2-7; abundance: many; d_gene: NA; CDR3nt: TGTGCCAGCAGCGACCGGGACTTCAAGACCTACGAGCAGTACTTC; CDR3aa: CASSDRDFKTYEQYF
v_gene: TRBV3-1; j_gene: TRBJ2-7; abundance: many; d_gene: NA; CDR3nt: TGTGCCAGCAGCCAAGATTGGCGAGCGGAGCAGTACTTC; CDR3aa: CASSQDWRAEQYF